A single sample gave rise to the 21 T cell receptor beta chains below, sequenced in a study of OX40 agonist ivuxolimab in advanced cancers. TCRdb keeps only in-frame clones here, not all; method: immunoSEQ multiplex PCR. This repertoire shows 50,000 to 75,000 clones, less than 90% found once; its top ten account for approximately 0.54%. The source material was CD4+ or CD8+ T cells sorted from blood, sampled in a trial of the OX40 agonist ivuxolimab. The receptors were sampled from an adult with an advanced solid tumor such as melanoma, head and neck, liver or kidney cancer.

The chain has TRBV30 and TRBJ1-5, with no clear D. The CDR3 sequence is 13 residues long. The V gene lost 3 bases and the J gene lost 4 bases, with 10 bases spanning the gap. CDR1 and CDR2 from the germline V gene are GTSNPN and SVGIG (reference sequence). The CDR3: CAWSPQGNQPQHF. In DNA form, the CDR3 reads TGTGCCTGGAGCCCGCAAGGGAATCAGCCCCAGCATTTT. Variable domain in full (rest from reference TRBV30 and TRBJ1-5): SQTIHQWPATLVQPVGSPLSLECTVEGTSNPNLYWYRQAAGRGLQLLFYSVGIGQISSEVPQNLSASRPQDRQFILSSKKLLLSDSGFYLCAWSPQGNQPQHFGDGTRLSIL.

CDR3 loop: CASSPGSGNTIYF. For the CDR3, the DNA is TGCGCCAGCAGCCCAGGGTCTGGAAACACCATATATTTT. The gene calls are TRBV5-1 and TRBJ1-3, with a weak D call TRBD1 (5 bases). Trimming stripped 4 bases from V and 1 base from J, with 6 bases between. CDR1 SGHRS and CDR2 YFSETQ come from the germline V gene. This CDR3 is built from 13 residues.

The chain is built from TRBV7-3 and TRBJ2-3; 9 positions agree with TRBD2. CDR3 size: 16 residues. The trim removed 5 bases at V and 1 base at J, leaving 7 bases unmatched. Germline V gene data show CDR1 as SGHTA and CDR2 as FQGTGA. This CDR3 reads CASSPRLAAGTDTQYF. CDR3 DNA: TGTGCCAGCAGCCCACGACTAGCGGCCGGCACAGATACGCAGTATTTT.

This chain connects TRBV30 to TRBJ1-5, with D maybe TRBD1 (5 bases). Germline V lookup: CDR1 GTSNPN, CDR2 SVGIG (reference sequence). The CDR3 contains 13 residues. The V end lost 4 bases, the J end lost 5 bases, and 12 bases lay between the germline ends. CDR3 sequence reads: CAWNLGGDQPQHF. Here the CDR3 DNA reads TGTGCCTGGAACCTGGGAGGGGATCAGCCCCAGCATTTT.

This chain links TRBV6-5 with TRBJ1-2; TRBD1 matches at 7 bases. From germline, CDR1 is MNHEY and CDR2 SVGAGI. The CDR3 spans 15 residues. Trimming took 5 bases from V and 1 from J; bases not matched to a gene: 7. Written as DNA, the CDR3 is TGTGCCAGCAGTGCCTCCGGGACAGTTAACTATGGCTACACCTTC. Protein product: CASSASGTVNYGYTF.

The chain couples TRBV5-1 to TRBJ1-2; unclear D gene. The CDR3 sequence is 13 residues long. Trimming took 0 bases from V and 7 from J, leaving 10 bases between them. Germline V gene lookup returns CDR1 SGHRS and CDR2 YFSETQ. CDR3 loop: CASSLVGRGGYTF. The CDR3 DNA reads as TGCGCCAGCAGCTTGGTAGGGCGGGGTGGCTACACCTTC. Based on the CDR3 plus reference TRBV5-1 and TRBJ1-2, the full variable domain is KAGVTQTPRYLIKTRGQQVTLSCSPISGHRSVSWYQQTPGQGLQFLFEYFSETQRNKGNFPGRFSGRQFSNSRSEMNVSTLELGDSALYLCASSLVGRGGYTFGSGTRLTVV.

The chain couples TRBV7-9 to TRBJ2-7, with D possibly being TRBD2 (5 bases). Trimming cost V 3 bases and J 2 bases, with 11 bases left between them. The length of the CDR3 is 14 residues. Germline V lookup: CDR1 SEHNR, CDR2 FQNEAQ (reference sequence). CDR3 sequence reads: CASSFNGKPYEQYF. CDR3 bases: TGTGCCAGCAGCTTTAACGGGAAACCCTACGAGCAGTACTTC.

This rearrangement joins TRBV10-2 to TRBJ2-4; possible D gene TRBD1, 6 bases. Per germline, CDR1 WSHSY and CDR2 SAAADI. The CDR3 runs to 14 residues. Trimming took 0 bases from V and 10 from J, leaving 13 bases between them. CDR3 nucleotides: TGCGCCAGCAGTGAGTCGCCCACAGGGACGATTCAGTACTTC. The encoded protein is CASSESPTGTIQYF.

The chain is built from TRBV9 and TRBJ1-2; a possible D gene is TRBD1 (5 bases). The V end lost 0 bases, the J end lost 3 bases, and 9 bases lay between the germline ends. The germline V gene has CDR1 SGDLS and CDR2 YYNGEE. The CDR3 covers 14 residues. CDR3 sequence: CASSVEQQDYGYTF. CDR3 DNA: TGTGCCAGCAGCGTAGAACAACAGGACTATGGCTACACCTTC. Combining the CDR3 with reference TRBV9 and TRBJ1-2 gives the whole variable domain DSGVTQTPKHLITATGQRVTLRCSPRSGDLSVYWYQQSLDQGLQFLIQYYNGEERAKGNILERFSAQQFPDLHSELNLSSLELGDSALYFCASSVEQQDYGYTFGSGTRLTVV.

The rearrangement links TRBV30 to TRBJ2-7; the match to TRBD1 covers 9 bases. The CDR3 length is 16 residues. Germline trimming cut 1 base from V and 5 bases from J; bases unmatched to any gene: 12. Per the germline V gene, CDR1 is GTSNPN and CDR2 is SVGIG (reference sequence). Here the CDR3 reads CAWSGLTDRGTNEQYF. CDR3 sequence (DNA): TGTGCCTGGAGTGGACTTACTGACAGGGGGACGAACGAGCAGTACTTC.

The rearrangement uses TRBV6-1 and TRBJ1-2; no firm D call. Trimming removed 6 bases at V and 3 bases at J, with 5 bases between. The CDR3 is 11 amino acids. The germline V gene has CDR1 MNHNS and CDR2 SASEGT. The CDR3 loop reads CASREYYGYTF. CDR3 nucleotide sequence: TGTGCCAGCAGGGAATACTATGGCTACACCTTC.

This clone was seen more than once but under ten times. Written as DNA, the CDR3 is TGTGCCAGCCAGGAGGTAACTGAAGCTTTCTTT. This codes for CASQEVTEAFF. V usage is TRBV2 and J usage is TRBJ1-1; D not resolved. The CDR3 length is 11 residues. Per germline, CDR1 SNHLY and CDR2 FYNNEI. V was cut by 8 bases and J by 5 bases, with 9 bases left in between.

This chain uses TRBV7-9 with TRBJ2-1, with 10 bases fitting TRBD2. CDR3 length: 17 amino acids. Germline V gene sequence: CDR1 SEHNR, CDR2 FQNEAQ (reference sequence). The V gene end was trimmed by 5 bases and the J gene end by 2 bases; junction bases not matched to a gene: 9. The CDR3 coding sequence is TGTGCCAGCAGCAGTCTAGCGGGAGAAGCTGCCTACAATGAGCAGTTCTTC. This codes for CASSSLAGEAAYNEQFF.

The chain couples TRBV9 to TRBJ2-3; 11 nucleotides line up with TRBD2. CDR1 and CDR2 from the germline V gene are SGDLS and YYNGEE. The CDR3 spans 15 residues. V was pared by 4 bases and J by 5 bases, with 6 bases of the junction left unmatched. The CDR3 DNA follows: TGTGCCAGCAGCCAGACTAGCGGGACTGTAGATACGCAGTATTTT. Protein product: CASSQTSGTVDTQYF. Based on the CDR3 plus reference TRBV9 and TRBJ2-3, the full variable domain is DSGVTQTPKHLITATGQRVTLRCSPRSGDLSVYWYQQSLDQGLQFLIQYYNGEERAKGNILERFSAQQFPDLHSELNLSSLELGDSALYFCASSQTSGTVDTQYFGPGTRLTVL.

The V gene is TRBV28, the J gene TRBJ1-2, with D possibly TRBD1 on 5 matching bases. Trimming shortened V by 5 bases and J by 2 bases, and 12 bases separated the two germline ends. Looked up from germline, CDR1 is MDHEN and CDR2 is SYDVKM. The CDR3 sequence is 14 residues long. CDR3: CASSLGAGNYGYTF. CDR3 nucleotide sequence: TGTGCCAGCAGTCTCGGGGCAGGGAACTATGGCTACACCTTC.

This clone has more than one count but fewer than ten. The J gene is TRBJ1-1, the V gene TRBV10-3, with 7 bases fitting TRBD1. This CDR3 is 14 amino acids long. Germline V gives CDR1 ENHRY, CDR2 SYGVKD. After removal of 6 bases from V and 0 bases from J, the junction contained 4 bases not matched to a gene. The CDR3 region is CAISAQGMNTEAFF. CDR3 coding DNA: TGTGCCATCAGCGCACAGGGGATGAACACTGAAGCTTTCTTT.

The gene calls are TRBV19 and TRBJ2-3; 7 bases are shared with TRBD1. Germline CDR1 LNHDA, CDR2 SQIVND (reference sequence). This CDR3 is 11 amino acids long. J was trimmed by 9 bases and V by 9 bases; bases with no gene match: 6. CDR3 sequence reads: CASGTANTQYF. CDR3 in DNA: TGTGCCAGCGGGACAGCGAACACGCAGTATTTT.

This clone showed up just once. V usage is TRBV27 and J usage is TRBJ2-7; 7 positions match TRBD1. This CDR3 is built from 15 residues. CDR1 and CDR2 from the germline V gene are MNHEY and SMNVEV (reference sequence). V gave up 5 bases and J gave up 7 bases; unmatched junction bases: 14. The CDR3 is CASSPNPQGRGEQYF. The CDR3 DNA reads as TGTGCCAGCAGTCCTAACCCACAGGGGCGCGGGGAGCAGTACTTC.

V gene TRBV30 combines with J gene TRBJ2-7, with 7 bases identical to TRBD2. The CDR3 is made up of 12 amino acids. The germline V gene has CDR1 GTSNPN and CDR2 SVGIG (reference sequence). The V segment lost 5 bases and the J segment 1 base; nucleotides outside the gene matches: 2. CDR3: CAWASGSYEQYF. CDR3 in DNA: TGTGCCTGGGCTAGCGGATCCTACGAGCAGTACTTC. The complete variable domain, with remaining parts taken from reference TRBV30 and TRBJ2-7, reads SQTIHQWPATLVQPVGSPLSLECTVEGTSNPNLYWYRQAAGRGLQLLFYSVGIGQISSEVPQNLSASRPQDRQFILSSKKLLLSDSGFYLCAWASGSYEQYFGPGTRLTVT.

V and J are TRBV7-6 and TRBJ1-3; D ambiguous. The ends were cut back, 0 bases at V and 3 bases at J, with 12 bases in the middle. There are 16 residues in the CDR3. CDR1 and CDR2 from the germline V gene are SGHVS and FNYEAQ. The CDR3 DNA is TGTGCCAGCAGCTTAGCGTCCGGTAGTGGTGGAAACACCATATATTTT. Its protein is CASSLASGSGGNTIYF.

V gene TRBV7-9 combines with J gene TRBJ2-3; D unresolved. V lost 3 bases to trimming and J lost 3 bases, with 7 bases between them. Germline assignment: CDR1 SEHNR and CDR2 FQNEAQ (reference sequence). This CDR3 contains 13 residues. As DNA, the CDR3 is TGTGCCAGCAGCTTCGCCCAGACAGATACGCAGTATTTT. Residues: CASSFAQTDTQYF.